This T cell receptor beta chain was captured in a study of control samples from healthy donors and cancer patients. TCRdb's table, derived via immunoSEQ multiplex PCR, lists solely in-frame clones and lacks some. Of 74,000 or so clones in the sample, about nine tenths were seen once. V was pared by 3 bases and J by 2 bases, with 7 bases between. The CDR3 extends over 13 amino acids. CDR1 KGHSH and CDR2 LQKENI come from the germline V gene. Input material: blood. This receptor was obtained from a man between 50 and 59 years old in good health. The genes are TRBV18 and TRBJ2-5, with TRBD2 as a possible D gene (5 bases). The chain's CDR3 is CASSPQRQETQYF. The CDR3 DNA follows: TGTGCCAGCTCACCCCAGCGGCAAGAGACCCAGTACTTC.